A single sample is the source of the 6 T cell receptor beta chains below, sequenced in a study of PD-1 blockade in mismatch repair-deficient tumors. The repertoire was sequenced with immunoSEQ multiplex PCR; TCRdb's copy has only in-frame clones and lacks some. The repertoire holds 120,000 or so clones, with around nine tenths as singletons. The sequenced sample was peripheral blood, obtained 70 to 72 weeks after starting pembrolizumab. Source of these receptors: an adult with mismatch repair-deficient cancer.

DNA of the CDR3: TGTGCCAGCAGCTTGCCTCGCAGACAGAACATTCAGTACTTC. Residues: CASSLPRRQNIQYF. The chain carries TRBV5-8 and TRBJ2-4; a possible D gene is TRBD1 (5 bases). CDR3 length equals 14 residues. Germline V CDR1 and CDR2: SGHTS, YDEGEE. Trimming left V 1 base short and J 7 bases short, with 12 bases between.

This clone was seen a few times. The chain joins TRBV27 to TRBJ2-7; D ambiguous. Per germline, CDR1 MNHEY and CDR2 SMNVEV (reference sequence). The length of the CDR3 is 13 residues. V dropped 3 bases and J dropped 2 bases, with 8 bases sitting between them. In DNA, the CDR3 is TGTGCCAGCAGTTTTCGGCAGACCTACGAGCAGTACTTC. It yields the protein CASSFRQTYEQYF.

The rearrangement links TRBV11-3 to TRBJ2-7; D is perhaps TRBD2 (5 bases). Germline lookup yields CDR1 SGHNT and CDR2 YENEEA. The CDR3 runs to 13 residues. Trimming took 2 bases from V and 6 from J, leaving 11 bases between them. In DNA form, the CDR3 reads TGTGCCAGCAGCTTACGGACCGAGGGCGAGCAGTACTTC. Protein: CASSLRTEGEQYF. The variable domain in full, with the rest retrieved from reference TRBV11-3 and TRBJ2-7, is EAGVVQSPRYKIIEKKQPVAFWCNPISGHNTLYWYLQNLGQGPELLIRYENEEAVDDSQLPKDRFSAERLKGVDSTLKIQPAELGDSAVYLCASSLRTEGEQYFGPGTRLTVT.

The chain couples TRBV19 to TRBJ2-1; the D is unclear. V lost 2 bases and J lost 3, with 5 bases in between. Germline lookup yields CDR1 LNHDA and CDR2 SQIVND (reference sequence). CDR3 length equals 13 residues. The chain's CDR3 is CASSITNYNEQFF. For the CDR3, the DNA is TGTGCCAGTAGTATAACAAACTACAATGAGCAGTTCTTC.

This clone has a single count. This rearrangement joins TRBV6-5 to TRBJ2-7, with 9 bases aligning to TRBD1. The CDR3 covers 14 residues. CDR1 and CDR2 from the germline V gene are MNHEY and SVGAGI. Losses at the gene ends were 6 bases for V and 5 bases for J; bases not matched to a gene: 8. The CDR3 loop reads CASRKDRGSHEQYF. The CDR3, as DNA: TGTGCCAGCAGAAAGGACAGGGGTTCCCACGAGCAGTACTTC.

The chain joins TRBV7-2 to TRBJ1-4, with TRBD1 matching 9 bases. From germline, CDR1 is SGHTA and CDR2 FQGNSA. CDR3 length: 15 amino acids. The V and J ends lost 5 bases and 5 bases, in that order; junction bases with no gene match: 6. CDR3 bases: TGTGCCAGCAGCCCAAATGGACAGGGGAATGAAAAACTGTTTTTT. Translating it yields CASSPNGQGNEKLFF.